This TCR beta chain came from a study of cytomegalovirus exposure and HLA in healthy donors (dated 2017 in TCRdb). General notes on the study: An earlier analysis of 550 to 700 of the donors reported approximately 270 Gb of sequence data and some 120 million unique TCR beta sequences from about 180 million T cells. An early release covering more than 500 HLA-typed donors comprised about 300 gigabases of sequencing data and tens of millions of unique TCR sequences. Of the 398 genotyped donors, roughly 80% fell in the genetic ancestry cluster associated with self-reported Caucasian donors. The study aimed to test whether cataloging public T cell receptors could reveal signatures of past pathogen exposure. The T cell repertoires of several hundred subjects were profiled by immunosequencing and related to cytomegalovirus serostatus. Along with the approximately 670-subject first cohort, a separate validation cohort of roughly 110 different subjects was used. High-throughput TCR immunosequencing, statistical association of individual TCRs with disease status, and machine learning were combined to predict cytomegalovirus infection status. A later analysis re-analyzed previously published TCR beta repertoires from roughly 630 donors and added high-resolution HLA genotyping to study TCR occurrence patterns. In the later analysis, no new phenotypic data were used to find candidate immune exposures; instead, reliance was placed on TCR beta sequences and their occurrence across donors. An earlier analysis of approximately 500 of the donors applied high-throughput TCR beta sequencing to assess whether each TCR beta V gene segment acted as functional or pseudogenic. Alongside the repertoire data, information on donor age, sex, ethnicity and CMV serostatus was compiled. Genome-wide SNP genotypes for about 65% of the 666 donors were used in a later genetic analysis, which treated that subset as a discovery cohort. Every repertoire in the discovery cohort had been generated on one and the same sequencing platform. Both class I and class II loci were covered by HLA typing, at four-digit resolution. The number of donors typed differed by locus, with 629-630 for A, B, C, DRB1 and DQB1, around 500 for DQA1, some 570 for DPA1, and some 440 for DPB1. Because of strong linkage in the cohort, four or five DR-DQ haplotypes were treated as single units for association and clustering. On average, roughly 240,000 unique TCR beta nucleotide sequences were sequenced per donor among about 400 genotyped donors of the cohort, with roughly 18% of those sequences being non-productive. On the study overall, not on this receptor specifically: When HLA alleles, especially DR and DQ, strongly co-occurred, TCR associations were difficult to assign to individual alleles. A later genetic analysis associated a missense DCLRE1C variant with V-gene and J-gene trimming of TCR beta chains, and an independent cohort replicated the association. Seventeen rarely observed V segments, including chromosome 9 orphons, were excluded from the earlier analysis of about 610 of the donors because counts were too low. A later analysis associated about 17,000 TCR beta sequences with specific HLA alleles at a false discovery rate of 0.05. Linkage disequilibrium might explain the correlated functional status among segregating V segments, but an unknown experimental factor could not be ruled out. Most TCR sequences were observed very rarely across donors, whereas some public TCRs were present in many individuals. Cytomegalovirus status was reported to be diagnosed by the classifier with high specificity and sensitivity in both the original and validation cohorts. In this cohort, only TCR beta chains were sequenced, and detectable features were limited by the absence of alpha or paired-chain data. A group of highly shared sequence variants was considered likely to be a technical artifact of the sequencing pipeline. A further reported finding was that TCR beta sequences accurately predicted the HLA-A and HLA-B alleles for most subjects in the first cohort. CMV serostatus was the only immune exposure information available for the cohort. The study listed 150 to 200 TCR beta chains as associated with cytomegalovirus. In a later analysis, most CMV-associated TCR beta chains were found to appear HLA-restricted, with HLA associations seemingly driven largely by CMV exposure. In vitro tests confirmed that three of the cytomegalovirus-associated TCR beta chains recognize cytomegalovirus antigens. According to a later genetic analysis, donors in an Asian-associated ancestry cluster had fewer N-insertions in productive TCRs than the roughly 700-donor mean. The authors suggested that the approach could potentially be extended to other disease states and immunological phenotypes. Compared with equally common non-associated chains, HLA-associated TCR beta chains in a later analysis were more clonally expanded and had lower generation probabilities. Several of the top co-occurrence clusters appeared to be linked to parvovirus B19, influenza, CMV and Epstein-Barr virus, according to a later analysis. Broadly in line with IMGT annotations, most TCR beta V segments showed up in productive rearrangements about 87% or about 30% of the time in an earlier analysis of approximately 640 of the donors. Some IMGT-functional V segments, including TRBV6-2 and TRBV6-3, could not be distinguished by the 87-base-pair reads and were therefore excluded. HLA typing was unavailable for some donors at each locus, so association tests used only the typed subset. Presence/absence analyses assumed roughly uniform sequencing depth across donors, an assumption that may not hold. In a later analysis, the rate of TCR association differed among HLA loci, with DRB1 alleles having the most associated TCRs and HLA-C alleles having the fewest.

CDR3 length: 14 amino acids, cysteine to phenylalanine. The retained sequence is limited to the CDR3, 42 bases, with the frame set at the first base. CDR1 and CDR2 were assigned from the germline V gene as MNHEY and SVGAGI. V loses 4 bases, J loses 7 bases, and the germline ends lie 11 bases apart. As to this clone: Its binding antigen is unknown. No quality values exist for individual bases; no much larger clone is one base distant.

In total, roughly 710 healthy bone marrow donors made up the cohort. At the time of sampling, every cohort member was nominally healthy, though immune exposures that went unrecorded were likely present. The donor was CMV seropositive and belonged to the group of around 300 seropositive cohort members. A peripheral blood sample was provided by each donor, and peripheral blood mononuclear cells were used for TCR beta sequencing. The Qiagen DNeasy Blood Extraction Kit was used to extract genomic DNA from the blood cell samples. The method behind the library was the immunoSEQ multiplex PCR assay. A mixture of 60 forward primers for TCR Vbeta segments and 13 reverse primers for TCR Jbeta segments was used in the multiplex PCR. A multiplex PCR assay on genomic DNA amplified the CDR3 region of rearranged TCR beta genes. Amplified TCR beta libraries were sequenced as 87-base-pair reads on the Illumina HiSeq System. Regarding the original processing steps: A later analysis tallied 70 million to 100 million unique TCR beta chains across the 600 to 700 repertoires, and around 10 million of those chains were shared by two or more donors. A nearest-neighbor algorithm error-corrected the raw reads and collapsed the reads into unique sequences, merging closely related sequences to remove PCR and sequencing errors. Alignment of CDR3 sequences to IMGT reference sequences was used to assign V, D and J gene segments. For a sequence to be retained, a match of at least six nucleotides was required to both a V gene segment and a J gene segment. Rearrangements were classified as productive when the CDR3 lacked stop codons and remained in frame with V and J, and all other rearrangements were classified as non-productive. CDR3 was defined by IMGT convention, running from the second conserved V-encoded cysteine to the conserved J-encoded phenylalanine. In an earlier analysis of around 600 of the donors, sequences lacking an unambiguous match to a single V gene segment were excluded. In an earlier analysis of about 590 of the donors, a V segment was called functional when productive rearrangements were above 56.7%, and segregating when the standard deviation between donors exceeded 5%. A statistical classification framework was built for diagnosing cytomegalovirus status from the catalog of TCR beta chain sequences. A later analysis assigned V and J genes by comparing TCR nucleotide sequences with IMGT/GENE-DB human TR gene sequences. The TCRdist pipeline was used in a later analysis to assign CDR3 sequences and most-parsimonious VDJ recombination scenarios. In a later analysis, each TCR beta chain was defined by its CDR3 amino acid sequence together with its V-gene family, and reads lacking a unique V-gene family were excluded. A later analysis removed 550 to 650 highly shared, low-generation-probability nucleotide sequences to deal with suspected cross-contamination and a sequencing artifact. In a later analysis, a clonal expansion index was calculated for each public chain from normalized within-repertoire ranks of inferred template counts. In a later analysis, generation probabilities were computed with a VDJ recombination model fitted to out-of-frame rearrangements, and the resulting probabilities were checked against IGoR. In a later analysis, hypergeometric tests were used to score TCR-TCR, TCR-HLA and TCR-CMV co-occurrence, with a repertoire-size bias correction applied to TCR pairs. In a later analysis, false discovery rates were estimated by permuting HLA or CMV assignments 20 times. A later analysis grouped co-occurring TCRs with DBSCAN, adding TCRdist sequence similarity when clustering within HLA-allele-positive subsets. Repertoires with fewer than 30,000 or more than 120,000 public chains, plus five repertoires with anomalous nucleotide sharing, were excluded from co-occurrence clustering. TCRdb holds this immuneACCESS table with in-frame rearrangements only. Some clones are missing; in checked studies, unresolved V genes explain under half, and the rest has no known cause. From that table come the V and J calls and clone size; the DNA was used to work out D and trimming. The sample table holds approximately 170,000 clones, of which over 70% were seen once. The ten most abundant clones make up roughly 7% of the sample.

The V gene is TRBV6-5 and the J gene is TRBJ1-6; the best D guess is TRBD1, with 6 bases matching. Source material: PBMCs. This sequence was found in a woman in her forties in good health and CMV-seropositive. The CDR3 has the sequence CASSSTGRNSPLHF. Read as DNA, the sequence is TGTGCCAGCAGTTCGACAGGTCGAAATTCACCCCTCCACTTT.